The entry below describes one TCR beta chain. This CDR3 is built from 21 residues. The germline V gene encodes CDR1 LGHDT and CDR2 YNNKEL (reference sequence). The V gene end was trimmed by 0 bases and the J gene end by 0 bases; junction bases not matched to a gene: 16. The table came from immunoSEQ multiplex PCR; TCRdb's copy has only in-frame clones and leaves some out. The sample lists approximately 350,000 clones, about 89% occurring once. This sample stems from a study of blood T cell repertoires in COVID-19. Study in general: T cells, B-cell-depleted T cells, or PBMCs provided the cDNA or gDNA that served as material.

J is TRBJ2-2 and V is TRBV3-1 (or the pseudogene TRBV3-2); 7 bases are a match to TRBD1. Sequencing was performed on peripheral blood. This TCR came from a woman aged 45-65 years with COVID-19, enrolled during active disease. The CDR3 is CASSQDLKITGQPPNTGELFF. CDR3 coding DNA: TGTGCCAGCAGCCAAGACCTGAAGATTACGGGACAGCCACCGAACACCGGGGAGCTGTTTTTT.